This T cell receptor (beta chain) was identified during a study of PD-1 blockade in classical Hodgkin lymphoma. About the study: Patients were administered nivolumab (3 mg/kg intravenously) every 2 weeks. Points from the study as a whole: Whereas CD4+ TCR diversity had risen significantly by C4D1, CD8+ TCR diversity had not. Reported findings placed baseline TCR diversity lower in newly diagnosed patients (compared with healthy donors). Baseline diversity in complete responders resembled that of newly diagnosed patients.

Trimming removed 6 bases from V and 3 bases from J; junction bases left unmatched: 13. Germline assignment: CDR1 SGHKS and CDR2 YYEKEE (reference sequence). The CDR3 runs to 16 residues. Only a few counts were recorded for this clone. Its antigen is undetermined. There was relapse after autologous stem cell transplantation in every patient, and there was variation in brentuximab vedotin exposure. Magnetic negative selection was used to purify CD4+ T cells from PBMCs that had been thawed. The method was immunoSEQ multiplex PCR; TCRdb's version includes in-frame clones alone and lacks a portion of them. The sample has 5,000 to 7,000 clones, around four fifths seen once.

The receptor's source is a human donor with classical Hodgkin lymphoma. The J gene is TRBJ2-7, the V gene TRBV5-5; 9 nucleotides agree with TRBD2. The source was CD4+ T cells from blood, collected at baseline. The CDR3 sequence: CASTPAGGQFGYEQYF. CDR3 coding DNA: TGTGCCAGCACCCCCGCGGGGGGGCAGTTCGGCTACGAGCAGTACTTC.